Shown below are 23 T cell receptor beta chains from a single sample sequenced in a study of response to subunit inactivated influenza vaccine. TCRdb reanalysed the RT-PCR reads using MiXCR and keeps one entry per CDR3 protein. The profile shows about 170,000 distinct CDR3 sequences, roughly a tenth of them singletons. The sample here was CD8+ T cells sorted from PBMCs, taken less than 25 months after vaccination. Receptors were obtained from a man in his fifties or sixties who received an inactivated influenza vaccine.

V and J are TRBV6-2 or TRBV6-3 and TRBJ2-2; D not certain. The germline V gene encodes CDR1 MNHEY and CDR2 SVGEGT. The CDR3 is 15 residues long. Trimming stripped 2 bases from V and 2 bases from J, with 9 bases between. The CDR3 loop reads CASSYGRLNTGELFF. CDR3 in DNA: TGTGCCAGCAGTTACGGGCGGCTTAACACCGGGGAGCTGTTTTTT.

This clonotype showed up just a few times. The chain links TRBV12-3 or TRBV12-4 to TRBJ1-5; D is ambiguous. Trimming left V 2 bases short and J 0 bases short, with 5 bases between. CDR3 length: 14 amino acids. CDR3 residues: CASSLFGSNQPQHF. The DNA of the CDR3 is TGTGCCAGCAGTTTATTTGGTAGCAATCAGCCCCAGCATTTT.

The chain recombines TRBV11-2 with TRBJ2-1; 9 bases fit TRBD2. There are 15 residues in the CDR3. The junction had 9 bases not matched to a gene; V was cut back by 5 bases and J by 7 bases. Germline V CDR1 and CDR2: SGHAT, FQNNGV. The DNA for the CDR3 is TGTGCCAGCAGCCCTAAGCGGGGGGCTAAGAATGAGCAGTTCTTC. Amino acid sequence: CASSPKRGAKNEQFF.

This clonotype was seen only a few times. This sequence joins TRBV20-1 and TRBJ2-3, with 13 nucleotides matching TRBD2. The V gene end was trimmed by 3 bases and the J gene end by 1 base; junction bases not matched to a gene: 10. CDR3 length: 18 amino acids. Looked up from germline, CDR1 is DFQATT and CDR2 is SNEGSKA (reference sequence). The CDR3 region has the DNA TGCAGTGCTAGTGTGAGGACTAGCGGGAGTTGGGGCACAGATACGCAGTATTTT. It translates to CSASVRTSGSWGTDTQYF.

This clonotype was seen at least ten times. The chain couples TRBV27 to TRBJ1-1; D uncertain. The V gene's germline CDR1 is MNHEY and CDR2 SMNVEV (reference sequence). CDR3 length: 13 amino acids. Between the trimmed V and J ends, which lost 3 bases and 1 base, there was a span of 6 bases. The CDR3 DNA sequence: TGTGCCAGCAGTTTCGGTCCGAACACTGAAGCTTTCTTT. Translation gives CASSFGPNTEAFF.

This clonotype showed up many times. The rearrangement uses TRBV7-9 and TRBJ2-1; the match to TRBD2 covers 9 bases. The CDR3 loop spans 14 amino acids. Germline V gives CDR1 SEHNR, CDR2 FQNEAQ (reference sequence). The V gene end was trimmed by 3 bases and the J gene end by 4 bases; junction bases not matched to a gene: 1. DNA of the CDR3: TGTGCCAGCAGCTTCACTAGCGGGTACAATGAGCAGTTCTTC. The encoded protein is CASSFTSGYNEQFF.

This clonotype has at least ten counts. The rearrangement uses TRBV28 and TRBJ2-7; D may be TRBD2 (5 bases). The germline CDR1 and CDR2 sequences are MDHEN and SYDVKM. The CDR3 runs 12 residues. Deletions cut 6 bases from V and 7 bases from J, with 13 bases between. The CDR3 nucleotides read TGTGCCAGCAGCCGGCCGGGGTGGGAGCAGTACTTC. The encoded protein is CASSRPGWEQYF.

This clonotype was seen once. The chain joins TRBV20-1 to TRBJ2-7; 9 bases map to TRBD1. V trimming: 6 bases; J trimming: 5 bases; junction bases outside the gene matches: 11. The CDR3 consists of 14 residues. Germline values: CDR1 DFQATT, CDR2 SNEGSKA (reference sequence). CDR3 residues: CSARTGTGINEQYF. In DNA form, the CDR3 reads TGCAGTGCCAGGACCGGGACAGGGATTAACGAGCAGTACTTC.

The genes are TRBV28 and TRBJ1-3; D not certain. Trimming stripped 1 base from V and 3 bases from J, with 10 bases between. This CDR3 is built from 15 residues. Germline V gene data show CDR1 as MDHEN and CDR2 as SYDVKM. CDR3 protein: CASSLYLGYGNTIYF. The CDR3 DNA is TGTGCCAGCAGTTTATACCTGGGGTATGGAAACACCATATATTTT.

This clonotype was recorded a few times. The J gene is TRBJ2-4, the V gene TRBV2; D is undetermined. Trimming shortened V by 4 bases and J by 8 bases, and 6 bases separated the two germline ends. CDR3 length: 11 residues. Looked up from germline, CDR1 is SNHLY and CDR2 is FYNNEI. CDR3 sequence: CASSVTDIQYF. DNA for the CDR3: TGTGCCAGCAGTGTAACAGACATTCAGTACTTC.

This clonotype has only a few counts. This rearrangement joins TRBV13 to TRBJ1-1, with TRBD1 as a possible D gene (6 bases). The CDR3 extends over 15 amino acids. V shed 2 bases and J shed 3 bases, with 13 bases lying between them. Per germline, CDR1 PRHDT and CDR2 FYEKMQ (reference sequence). The CDR3 nucleotides are TGTGCCAGCAGCTTAACAGGGCTAGGGGACACTGAAGCTTTCTTT. This encodes CASSLTGLGDTEAFF.

This chain joins TRBV7-9 and TRBJ2-2; 10 nucleotides align to TRBD2. The V and J ends lost 4 bases and 5 bases, in that order; junction bases with no gene match: 10. Germline V gene sequence: CDR1 SEHNR, CDR2 FQNEAQ (reference sequence). This CDR3 has 17 residues. CDR3 DNA sequence: TGTGCCAGCAGCTCCCCCCCTAGCGGGGGAGGTACCGGGGAGCTGTTTTTT. Its translation: CASSSPPSGGGTGELFF.

In this sample, this clonotype turned up a few times. The chain employs TRBV25-1 and TRBJ2-2, with 7 bases identical to TRBD1. This CDR3 is 14 amino acids long. J gave up 4 bases and V 5 bases, and 4 bases lay outside the gene matches. Germline CDR1 MGHDK, CDR2 SYGVNS. The CDR3 spells CASSTGVATGELFF. The CDR3, as DNA: TGTGCCAGCAGTACAGGGGTGGCCACCGGGGAGCTGTTTTTT.

The V and J genes are TRBV2 and TRBJ1-6; no clear D. The CDR3 has 13 amino acids. CDR1 and CDR2 from the germline V gene are SNHLY and FYNNEI. Trimming shortened V by 8 bases and J by 9 bases, and 14 bases separated the two germline ends. The CDR3 nucleotides read TGTGCCAGCGAAGTCGCCCCCGGTTCACCCCTCCACTTT. Amino acids: CASEVAPGSPLHF. The full variable domain, in which reference TRBV2 and TRBJ1-6 provide the parts outside the CDR3, is EPEVTQTPSHQVTQMGQEVILRCVPISNHLYFYWYRQILGQKVEFLVSFYNNEISEKSEIFDDQFSVERPDGSNFTLKIRSTKLEDSAMYFCASEVAPGSPLHFGNGTRLTVT.

This clonotype was picked up a small number of times. J is TRBJ2-5 and V is TRBV3-1; D perhaps matches TRBD1 (6 bases). With 3 bases removed from V and 3 bases from J, the gap between germline ends came to 17 bases. The CDR3 extends over 16 amino acids. The germline gives CDR1 LGHDT, CDR2 YNNKEL (reference sequence). The CDR3: CASSHAEGDGEETQYF. The CDR3, as DNA: TGTGCCAGCAGCCACGCCGAGGGGGACGGGGAAGAGACCCAGTACTTC.

For this clonotype: It may be a read error: a sequence one base away is much more abundant. The chain carries TRBV10-3 and TRBJ2-3, with 8 bases fitting TRBD2. The trim removed 4 bases at V and 7 bases at J, leaving 13 bases unmatched. The CDR3 sequence is 16 residues long. Germline values: CDR1 ENHRY, CDR2 SYGVKD. The CDR3 DNA reads as TGTGCCATCAGTGGCCAGGGGCGGGAGGTTTCATATACGCAGTATTTT. It specifies CAISGQGREVSYTQYF.

There are a few counts of this clonotype. This chain joins TRBV3-1 and TRBJ2-3; TRBD1 might be the D (5 bases). With 1 base removed from V and 6 bases from J, the gap between germline ends came to 14 bases. Germline V gives CDR1 LGHDT, CDR2 YNNKEL (reference sequence). CDR3 length: 15 residues. The CDR3 here is CASSQGYRSGDTQYF. CDR3 in DNA: TGTGCCAGCAGCCAAGGGTACAGATCAGGGGATACGCAGTATTTT.

This clonotype showed up just a few times. V is TRBV28 and J is TRBJ2-3; D is uncertain. This CDR3 region has 12 residues. Germline loops: CDR1 MDHEN, CDR2 SYDVKM. Trimming left V 6 bases short and J 10 bases short, with 14 bases between. DNA for the CDR3: TGTGCCAGCAGCTCGACAATACCCTCGCAGTATTTT. It yields the protein CASSSTIPSQYF.

The chain joins TRBV7-6 to TRBJ1-2, with unresolved D. This CDR3 has 13 amino acids. Trimming took 5 bases from V and 5 from J, leaving 12 bases between them. The germline gives CDR1 SGHVS, CDR2 FNYEAQ. CDR3 nucleotide sequence: TGTGCCAGCAGCGACGACACGGCGTATGGCTACACCTTC. This codes for CASSDDTAYGYTF. Combining the CDR3 with reference TRBV7-6 and TRBJ1-2 gives the whole variable domain GAGVSQSPRYKVTKRGQDVALRCDPISGHVSLYWYRQALGQGPEFLTYFNYEAQQDKSGLPNDRFSAERPEGSISTLTIQRTEQRDSAMYRCASSDDTAYGYTFGSGTRLTVV.

In its sample, this clonotype was seen a few times. CDR3: CSARGSSGRTGELFF. CDR3 bases: TGCAGTGCTAGAGGATCTAGCGGGAGAACCGGGGAGCTGTTTTTT. This chain uses TRBV20-1 with TRBJ2-2; 10 bases fit TRBD2. Per the germline V gene, CDR1 is DFQATT and CDR2 is SNEGSKA (reference sequence). CDR3 size: 15 residues. J was trimmed by 5 bases and V by 1 base; bases with no gene match: 4.

This clonotype was recorded a few times. The chain carries TRBV29-1 and TRBJ2-1; the match to TRBD1 covers 8 bases. V lost 1 base and J lost 7; bases outside the gene matches: 6. Germline-derived CDR1 and CDR2 are SQVTM and ANQGSEA. This CDR3 has 14 residues. DNA of the CDR3: TGCAGCGTTGAAGGGCAGGGGGCGTTGAATGAGCAGTTCTTC. Amino acids: CSVEGQGALNEQFF.

This clonotype was seen only a few times. This chain uses TRBV19 with TRBJ2-1; D unclear. In germline, CDR1 is LNHDA, CDR2 SQIVND (reference sequence). CDR3 size: 15 residues. Between the trimmed V and J ends, which lost 1 base and 0 bases, there was a span of 7 bases. This CDR3 is CASSIGVLSYNEQFF. The CDR3 nucleotides read TGTGCCAGTAGTATAGGCGTTCTCTCCTACAATGAGCAGTTCTTC. The variable domain in full, completed from reference TRBV19 and TRBJ2-1, reads DGGITQSPKYLFRKEGQNVTLSCEQNLNHDAMYWYRQDPGQGLRLIYYSQIVNDFQKGDIAEGYSVSREKKESFPLTVTSAQKNPTAFYLCASSIGVLSYNEQFFGPGTRLTVL.

This clonotype showed up just a few times. This chain joins TRBV5-1 and TRBJ2-1; 10 positions agree with TRBD2. This CDR3 spans 15 amino acids. Germline V CDR1 and CDR2: SGHRS, YFSETQ. V lost 2 bases, J lost 7 bases, and 6 bases stayed unmatched. CDR3 in amino acids: CASSFASGSANEQFF. The DNA of the CDR3 is TGCGCCAGCAGCTTTGCTAGCGGGAGTGCGAATGAGCAGTTCTTC.